The 30 T cell receptor beta chains below all came from one sample that was sequenced in a study of vaccination and CD4 T cells after COVID-19 (dated by TCRdb to between 2021 and 2024). These TCRs are of unknown antigen specificity. The treatment or condition label, as the study defines it: approximately 11-day PBMC culture with coronavirus spike peptide pools or control peptides (ViraFEST assay). Libraries were made using PCR. Data came from an Illumina iSeq 100. DNA from cultured CD4+ T cells underwent TCR sequencing with the Oncomine TCR Beta short-read assay at the Johns Hopkins FTIC core. In TCRdb, the public reads were trimmed at Q25 with fastp and aligned with MiXCR, with productive beta chains retained. Rows matching on CDR3 protein sequence are summarized as one entry with the most common DNA and genes. The sample contains around 4,600 distinct CDR3 sequences, 40% to 50% of them found a single time. The ten most abundant clones make up approximately 60% of the sample.

Sequencing was performed on CD4+ T cells from blood, cultured in vitro. The receptors originated from a human donor who had recovered from COVID-19.

V usage is TRBV4-1 and J usage is TRBJ1-2; D gene ambiguous. The length of the CDR3 is 15 residues. V dropped 4 bases and J dropped 4 bases, with 16 bases sitting between them. CDR1 is MGHRA and CDR2 is YSYEKL in the germline V gene. The CDR3 bases are TGCGCCAGCAGCCCACTACCGACAAGGAGCTATGGCTACACCTTC. It codes for CASSPLPTRSYGYTF.

This clonotype was found a few times. The chain couples TRBV10-1 to TRBJ1-5; D remains ambiguous. From germline, CDR1 is WNHNN and CDR2 SYGVQD (reference sequence). Trimming removed 4 bases at V and 6 bases at J, with 13 bases between. CDR3 length: 14 amino acids. CDR3: CASSVIGFGQPQHF. Written as DNA, the CDR3 is TGCGCCAGCAGTGTCATAGGGTTCGGTCAGCCCCAGCATTTT.

This clonotype has more than one count but fewer than ten. The chain has TRBV25-1 and TRBJ1-1; TRBD1 might be the D (5 bases). Germline assignment: CDR1 MGHDK and CDR2 SYGVNS. The CDR3 has 15 residues. V was clipped by 5 bases and J by 0 bases, with 13 bases between them. This CDR3 reads CASSTGDPLNTEAFF. The CDR3 nucleotides read TGTGCCAGCAGTACGGGGGATCCGCTGAACACTGAAGCTTTCTTT.

The chain combines TRBV19 with TRBJ1-1, with TRBD1 matching over 11 bases. The ends lost 8 bases at V and 0 bases at J; junction bases unmatched: 5. This CDR3 region has 15 residues. Germline CDR1 LNHDA, CDR2 SQIVND (reference sequence). The CDR3 bases are TGTGCCAGTCTCGGGACAGGGGGGGTGAACACTGAAGCTTTCTTT. Translated, it gives CASLGTGGVNTEAFF.

In its sample, this clonotype is large (0.1 to 1%). The gene calls are TRBV21-1 and TRBJ2-3; TRBD2 reflects the table's D call only, with no check against the DNA. TRBV21-1 represents a pseudogene. CDR3 length: 17 amino acids. The CDR3 bases are TGTGCCAGCAGCAAAGCAAGCAGCGGGGGGGCCGGGGATACGCAGTATTTT. It is translated as CASSKASSGGAGDTQYF.

V is TRBV30 and J is TRBJ1-2; 7 bases are a match to TRBD1. V trimming: 0 bases; J trimming: 3 bases; junction bases outside the gene matches: 4. CDR3 size: 14 residues. Germline V CDR1 and CDR2: GTSNPN, SVGIG (reference sequence). CDR3 in DNA: TGTGCCTGGAGTGTACAGAGGGGGCACTATGGCTACACCTTC. It translates to CAWSVQRGHYGYTF.

This clonotype has just a few counts. The V gene is TRBV5-4, the J gene TRBJ1-1; 9 bases map to TRBD1. J lost 5 bases, V lost 5 bases, and 7 bases had no gene match. This CDR3 spans 14 amino acids. Germline values: CDR1 SGHNT, CDR2 YYREEE (reference sequence). The CDR3 DNA reads TGTGCCAGCAGGTCTCCGGGACAGGGAACTGAAGCTTTCTTT. This encodes CASRSPGQGTEAFF.

This rearrangement joins TRBV7-8 to TRBJ1-1; the D gene is possibly TRBD1 (5 bases). The CDR3 sequence is 14 residues long. Germline-derived CDR1 and CDR2 are SGHVS and FQNEAQ. Trimming took off 8 bases at V and 1 base at J, with 14 bases between the two ends. CDR3 coding DNA: TGTGCCAGCGGAACGGGGCCCTCGAACACTGAAGCTTTCTTT. Protein: CASGTGPSNTEAFF.

This sequence joins TRBV6-7 and TRBJ2-3; TRBD2 matches at 15 bases. TRBV6-7 is filed as an ORF, its function uncertain. The CDR3 extends over 18 amino acids. The ends lost 4 bases at V and 8 bases at J; junction bases unmatched: 13. CDR3 in amino acids: CASSCGLAGGPRRGTQYF. CDR3 DNA: TGTGCCAGCAGTTGTGGACTAGCGGGGGGGCCTCGTCGGGGTACGCAGTATTTT.

A few counts support this clonotype. The chain links TRBV5-1 to TRBJ2-5, with D possibly being TRBD1 or TRBD2 (5 bases each). Germline V CDR1 and CDR2: SGHRS, YFSETQ. The CDR3 contains 15 residues. Trimming stripped 2 bases from V and 3 bases from J, with 14 bases between. Here the CDR3 reads CASSFRDEAKETQYF. The CDR3 coding sequence is TGCGCCAGCAGCTTCCGGGACGAAGCCAAAGAGACCCAGTACTTC.

V usage is TRBV19 and J usage is TRBJ1-6, with D hard to call. Trimming shortened V by 3 bases and J by 0 bases, and 9 bases separated the two germline ends. The CDR3 is 16 amino acids. Germline V CDR1 and CDR2: LNHDA, SQIVND (reference sequence). CDR3 sequence reads: CASSIVSSSYNSPLHF. For the CDR3, the DNA is TGTGCCAGTAGTATCGTCTCGAGCTCCTATAATTCACCCCTCCACTTT.

This clonotype came up a few times. The rearrangement joins TRBV10-3 to TRBJ1-1; possibly TRBD1 for D (5 bases). With 10 bases removed from V and 0 bases from J, the gap between germline ends came to 15 bases. The CDR3 length is 14 residues. Per the germline V gene, CDR1 is ENHRY and CDR2 is SYGVKD. CDR3 in DNA: TGTGCCACCACCCGGGACGAGATGAACACTGAAGCTTTCTTT. Translated: CATTRDEMNTEAFF.

The rearrangement uses TRBV6-5 and TRBJ2-7, with 7 bases identical to TRBD2. Per the germline V gene, CDR1 is MNHEY and CDR2 is SVGAGI. J gave up 3 bases and V 2 bases, and 7 bases lay outside the gene matches. CDR3 size: 15 residues. CDR3 DNA: TGTGCCAGCAGTTACCCAGCGGGGCCAAACTACGAGCAGTACTTC. It translates to CASSYPAGPNYEQYF.

The chain links TRBV6-2 or TRBV6-3 to TRBJ2-2, with TRBD2 identical over 11 bases. Germline CDR1 is MNHEY and CDR2 is SVGEGT. The V gene end was trimmed by 0 bases and the J gene end by 3 bases; junction bases not matched to a gene: 3. CDR3 size: 17 residues. Here the CDR3 reads CASSYSTSGGYTGELFF. The DNA of the CDR3 is TGTGCCAGCAGTTACTCCACTAGCGGGGGTTACACCGGGGAGCTGTTTTTT.

This chain uses TRBV19 with TRBJ2-6; D perhaps matches TRBD1 (6 bases). V dropped 7 bases and J dropped 2 bases, with 12 bases sitting between them. Germline V CDR1 and CDR2: LNHDA, SQIVND (reference sequence). The CDR3 runs 15 residues. In DNA, the CDR3 is TGTGCCAGTAAAGGGACAATGACTGGGGCCAACGTCCTGACTTTC. This codes for CASKGTMTGANVLTF.

The V and J genes are TRBV4-3 and TRBJ2-1; D possibly matches TRBD1 or TRBD2 (5 bases each). Germline-derived CDR1 and CDR2 are LGHNA and YSLEER. There are 16 residues in the CDR3. The ends were cut back, 0 bases at V and 6 bases at J, with 15 bases in the middle. CDR3 amino acids: CASSQDNGAGPNEQFF. DNA for the CDR3: TGCGCCAGCAGCCAAGATAACGGGGCTGGTCCCAATGAGCAGTTCTTC.

This clonotype was counted only a few times. The chain is built from TRBV2 and TRBJ1-2; 7 nucleotides match TRBD1. V shed 7 bases and J 4 bases; nucleotides not matched to a gene: 9. Germline lookup yields CDR1 SNHLY and CDR2 FYNNEI. CDR3 length: 14 amino acids. CDR3 region: CASKMTGPSYGYTF. DNA of the CDR3: TGTGCCAGCAAAATGACAGGGCCTAGCTATGGCTACACCTTC.

Note on this clonotype: One junction end disagrees with the germline gene, perhaps due to a read error. The rearrangement links TRBV7-9 to TRBJ1-1; D is uncertain. The germline gives CDR1 SEHNR, CDR2 FQNEAQ (reference sequence). The CDR3 loop spans 15 amino acids. The CDR3 spells CASSPKQRLNAEAFF. In DNA form, the CDR3 reads TGTGCCAGCAGCCCAAAACAGAGATTGAACGCTGAAGCTTTCTTT. Full variable domain (remainder filled in from reference TRBV7-9 and TRBJ1-1): DTGVSQNPRHKITKRGQNVTFRCDPISEHNRLYWYRQTLGQGPEFLTYFQNEAQLEKSRLLSDRFSAERPKGSFSTLEIQRTEQGDSAMYLCASSPKQRLNAEAFFGQGTRLTVV.

The genes are TRBV2 and TRBJ2-5; TRBD2 matches 7 bases. V lost 5 bases and J lost 1; bases outside the gene matches: 7. CDR3 size: 15 residues. Germline CDR1 and CDR2: SNHLY and FYNNEI. CDR3: CASSFLERGQETQYF. The CDR3 nucleotides read TGTGCCAGCAGTTTTCTGGAGCGGGGCCAAGAGACCCAGTACTTC.

This chain uses TRBV12-3 or TRBV12-4 with TRBJ2-2; TRBD2 aligns across 12 bases. V dropped 4 bases and J dropped 6; count of bases not matched to a gene: 3. CDR3 length: 15 residues. The chain's CDR3 is CASSSSGGAAGELFF. The DNA for the CDR3 is TGTGCCAGCAGTTCTAGCGGGGGGGCGGCCGGGGAGCTGTTTTTT.

This clonotype has just a few counts. V is TRBV10-3 and J is TRBJ1-1; the D is unclear. Trimming took off 3 bases at V and 6 bases at J, with 8 bases between the two ends. Per germline, CDR1 ENHRY and CDR2 SYGVKD. This CDR3 region has 12 residues. CDR3 nucleotides: TGTGCCATCAGTGATATTGGATCTGAAGCTTTCTTT. Protein sequence: CAISDIGSEAFF.

As concerns this clonotype: A junction boundary mismatches the germline segment, possibly from a read error. This chain joins TRBV19 and TRBJ1-5; D unresolved. The CDR3 is made up of 13 amino acids. CDR1 LNHDA and CDR2 SQIVND come from the germline V gene (reference sequence). As DNA, the CDR3 is TGTGCCGGTAGTGTATACAGCAATCAGCCCCAGCATTTT. This gives the protein CAGSVYSNQPQHF.

Comments on this clonotype: An end of the junction does not agree with germline; a read error may underlie this. The chain joins TRBV7-9 to TRBJ1-2; no reliable D call. The germline V gene encodes CDR1 SEHNR and CDR2 FQNEAQ (reference sequence). The CDR3 extends over 15 amino acids. The CDR3 sequence is CASSLYRSRAYGHTF. In DNA, the CDR3 is TGTGCCAGCAGCTTATATCGGAGTCGGGCTTATGGCCACACCTTC.

The chain uses TRBV6-1 and TRBJ1-2; D unclear. CDR1 MNHNS and CDR2 SASEGT come from the germline V gene. V was cut by 2 bases and J by 8 bases, with 12 bases left in between. The CDR3 has 13 residues. CDR3 DNA sequence: TGTGCCAGCAGTGAAACCACATCTAGGGGCTACACCTTC. Its translation is CASSETTSRGYTF.

Turning to this clonotype: A junction boundary mismatches the germline segment, possibly from a read error. The chain recombines TRBV6-1 with TRBJ1-5; a possible D gene is TRBD1 (5 bases). The CDR3 totals 15 residues. CDR1 and CDR2 (germline): MNHNS, SASEGT. The CDR3 sequence is CASKLSTDKGVPQRF. In DNA form, the CDR3 reads TGTGCCAGCAAGCTATCTACGGACAAGGGCGTACCCCAGCGTTTT.

This clonotype was observed a handful of times. The CDR3 loop is CASRGLDRSNNSPLHF. CDR3 nucleotide sequence: TGTGCCAGCAGGGGACTCGACAGATCTAATAATTCACCCCTCCACTTT. The V and J genes are TRBV11-2 and TRBJ1-6; maybe TRBD1 (5 bases). The CDR3 spans 16 residues. Germline CDR1 and CDR2: SGHAT and FQNNGV. V was pared by 6 bases and J by 5 bases, with 17 bases between.

This clonotype was counted a few times. The chain employs TRBV9 and TRBJ2-1; 8 bases are shared with TRBD1. V was pared by 3 bases and J by 11 bases, with 4 bases of the junction left unmatched. Germline V gene sequence: CDR1 SGDLS, CDR2 YYNGEE. The CDR3 runs to 12 residues. The CDR3 sequence is CASSDQGAKQFF. As DNA, the CDR3 is TGTGCCAGCAGCGACCAGGGGGCAAAGCAGTTCTTC.

This clonotype has just a few counts. V usage is TRBV20-1 and J usage is TRBJ2-2, with 9 positions matching TRBD1. Germline trimming cut 4 bases from V and 6 bases from J; bases unmatched to any gene: 12. The CDR3 is 16 residues long. The germline gives CDR1 DFQATT, CDR2 SNEGSKA (reference sequence). The CDR3 DNA reads as TGCAGTGCTATACGCCCGGGACAGGGTAGTCCCGGGGAGCTGTTTTTT. The encoded protein is CSAIRPGQGSPGELFF.

V usage is TRBV2 and J usage is TRBJ2-2, with no clear D. The V end lost 1 base, the J end lost 4 bases, and 7 bases lay between the germline ends. CDR3 size: 14 residues. CDR1 and CDR2 from the germline V gene are SNHLY and FYNNEI. The CDR3 nucleotides read TGTGCCAGCAGTGAAGTTCAGGCCACCGGGGAGCTGTTTTTT. Its protein is CASSEVQATGELFF.

The chain carries TRBV6-2 or TRBV6-3 and TRBJ1-5, with D maybe TRBD1 (6 bases). CDR3 length equals 21 residues. The V end was cut by 2 bases, the J end by 0 bases, with 26 bases between. Looked up from germline, CDR1 is MNHEY and CDR2 is SVGEGT. The CDR3: CASSYLPLRDTDSYSNQPQHF. As DNA, the CDR3 is TGTGCCAGCAGTTACCTCCCTCTACGGGACACAGATTCATATAGCAATCAGCCCCAGCATTTT.